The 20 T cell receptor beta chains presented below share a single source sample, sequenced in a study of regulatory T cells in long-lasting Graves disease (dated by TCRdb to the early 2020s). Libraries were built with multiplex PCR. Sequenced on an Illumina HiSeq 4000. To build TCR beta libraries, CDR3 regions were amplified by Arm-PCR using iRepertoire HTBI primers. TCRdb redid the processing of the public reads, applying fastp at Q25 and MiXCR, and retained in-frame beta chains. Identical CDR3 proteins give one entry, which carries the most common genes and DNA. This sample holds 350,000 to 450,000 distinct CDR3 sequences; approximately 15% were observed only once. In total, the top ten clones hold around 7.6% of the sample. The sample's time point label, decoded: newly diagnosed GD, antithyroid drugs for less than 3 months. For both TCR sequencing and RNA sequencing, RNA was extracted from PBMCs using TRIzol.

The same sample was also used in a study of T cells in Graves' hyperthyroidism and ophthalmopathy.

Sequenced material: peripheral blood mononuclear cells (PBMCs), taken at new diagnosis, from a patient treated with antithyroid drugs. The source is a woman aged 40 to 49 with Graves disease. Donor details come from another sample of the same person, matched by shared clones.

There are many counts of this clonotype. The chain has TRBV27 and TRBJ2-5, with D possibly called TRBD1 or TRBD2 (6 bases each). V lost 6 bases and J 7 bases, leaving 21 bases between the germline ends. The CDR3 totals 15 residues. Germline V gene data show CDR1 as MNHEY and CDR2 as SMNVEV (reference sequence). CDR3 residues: CASSTKGGTRPTQYF. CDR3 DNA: TGTGCCAGCAGCACTAAGGGGGGCACCAGGCCGACCCAGTACTTC.

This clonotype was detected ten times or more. As DNA, the CDR3 is TGCAGTGCTACCCCGGGAAACACTGAAGCTTTCTTT. The encoded protein is CSATPGNTEAFF. The chain joins TRBV20-1 to TRBJ1-1; D not resolved. Trimming shortened V by 4 bases and J by 2 bases, and 8 bases separated the two germline ends. Germline CDR1 is DFQATT and CDR2 is SNEGSKA (reference sequence). The CDR3 covers 12 residues.

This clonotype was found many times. The CDR3: CASSSPFSASAGANTGELFF. The CDR3 DNA is TGTGCCAGCAGTTCCCCTTTTTCTGCATCCGCGGGAGCGAACACCGGGGAGCTGTTTTTT. The rearrangement uses TRBV28 and TRBJ2-2; TRBD2 matches 7 bases. J gave up 0 bases and V 4 bases, and 17 bases lay outside the gene matches. The CDR3 is 20 amino acids. Per the germline V gene, CDR1 is MDHEN and CDR2 is SYDVKM.

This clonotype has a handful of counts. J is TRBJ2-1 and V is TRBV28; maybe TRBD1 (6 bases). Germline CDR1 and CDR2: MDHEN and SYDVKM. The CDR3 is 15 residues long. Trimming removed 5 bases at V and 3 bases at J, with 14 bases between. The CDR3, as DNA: TGTGCCAGCAGTCTGCAGGGGCCTCACTACAATGAGCAGTTCTTC. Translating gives CASSLQGPHYNEQFF.

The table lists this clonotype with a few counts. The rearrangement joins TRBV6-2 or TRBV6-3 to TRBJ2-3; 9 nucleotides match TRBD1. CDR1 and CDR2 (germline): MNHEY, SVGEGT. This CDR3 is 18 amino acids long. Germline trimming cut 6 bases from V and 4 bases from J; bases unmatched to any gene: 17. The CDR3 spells CASSPAGQGRLTADTQYF. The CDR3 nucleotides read TGTGCCAGCAGCCCTGCCGGACAGGGGCGCCTTACGGCAGATACGCAGTATTTT.

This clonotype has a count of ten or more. CDR3 sequence reads: CASSFLGDRGYGYTF. The CDR3 coding sequence is TGTGCCAGCAGTTTTCTTGGTGACAGGGGGTATGGCTACACCTTC. The chain is built from TRBV28 and TRBJ1-2, with 9 bases aligning to TRBD1. The J segment lost 5 bases and the V segment lost 3 bases, leaving 7 bases of the junction unmatched. The CDR3 totals 15 residues. Germline V gene lookup returns CDR1 MDHEN and CDR2 SYDVKM.

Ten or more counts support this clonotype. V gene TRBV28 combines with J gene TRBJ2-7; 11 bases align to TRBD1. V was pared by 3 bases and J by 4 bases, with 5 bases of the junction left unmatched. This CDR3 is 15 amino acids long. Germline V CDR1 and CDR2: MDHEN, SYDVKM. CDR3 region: CASSFPGQGVYEQYF. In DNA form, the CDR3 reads TGTGCCAGCAGTTTCCCGGGACAGGGGGTATACGAGCAGTACTTC.

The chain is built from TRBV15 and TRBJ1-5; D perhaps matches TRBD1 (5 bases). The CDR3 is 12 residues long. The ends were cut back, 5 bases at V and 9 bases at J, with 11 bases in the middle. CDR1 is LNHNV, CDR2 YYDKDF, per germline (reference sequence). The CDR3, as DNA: TGTGCCACCAGCTCGGGGGGTCTGCCCCAGCATTTT. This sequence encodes CATSSGGLPQHF.

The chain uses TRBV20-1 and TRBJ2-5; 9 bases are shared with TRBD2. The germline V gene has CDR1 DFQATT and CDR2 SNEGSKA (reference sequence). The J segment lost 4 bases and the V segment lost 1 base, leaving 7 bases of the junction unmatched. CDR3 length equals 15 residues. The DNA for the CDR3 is TGCAGTGCTAGAGTGCCTAGCGGGATGGGAGAGACCCAGTACTTC. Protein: CSARVPSGMGETQYF.

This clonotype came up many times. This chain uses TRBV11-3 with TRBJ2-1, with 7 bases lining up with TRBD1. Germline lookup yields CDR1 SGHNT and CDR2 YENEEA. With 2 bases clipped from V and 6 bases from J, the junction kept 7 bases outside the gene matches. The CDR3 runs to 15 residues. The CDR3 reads CASSLLGQSINEQFF. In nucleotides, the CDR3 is TGTGCCAGCAGCTTATTGGGACAGAGTATCAATGAGCAGTTCTTC.

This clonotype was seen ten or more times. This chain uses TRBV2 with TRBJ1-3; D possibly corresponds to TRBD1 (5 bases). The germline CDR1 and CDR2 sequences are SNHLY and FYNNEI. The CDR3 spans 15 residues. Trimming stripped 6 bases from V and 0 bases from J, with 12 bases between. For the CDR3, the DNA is TGTGCCAGCAGGGGGGAGTTGACCTCTGGAAACACCATATATTTT. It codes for CASRGELTSGNTIYF.

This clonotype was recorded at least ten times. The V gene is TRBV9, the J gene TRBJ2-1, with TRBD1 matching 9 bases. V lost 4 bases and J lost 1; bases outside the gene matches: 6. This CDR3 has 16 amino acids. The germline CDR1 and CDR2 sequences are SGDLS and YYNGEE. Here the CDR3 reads CASSPGTGPSYNEQFF. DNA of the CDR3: TGTGCCAGCAGCCCAGGGACAGGGCCGTCCTACAATGAGCAGTTCTTC.

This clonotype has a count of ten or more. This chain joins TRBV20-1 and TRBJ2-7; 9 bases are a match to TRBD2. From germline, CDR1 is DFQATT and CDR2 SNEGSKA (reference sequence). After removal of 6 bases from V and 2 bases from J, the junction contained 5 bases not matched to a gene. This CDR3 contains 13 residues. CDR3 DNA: TGCAGTGCCAGGACTAGCGATGCCTACGAGCAGTACTTC. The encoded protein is CSARTSDAYEQYF.

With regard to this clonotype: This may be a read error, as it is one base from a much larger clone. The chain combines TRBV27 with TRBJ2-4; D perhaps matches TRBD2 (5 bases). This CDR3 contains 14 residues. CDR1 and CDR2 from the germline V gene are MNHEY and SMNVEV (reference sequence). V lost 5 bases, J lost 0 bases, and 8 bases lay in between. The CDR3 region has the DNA TGTGCCAGCAGTCCCGGGATAGCCAAAAACATTCAGTACTTC. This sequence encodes CASSPGIAKNIQYF.

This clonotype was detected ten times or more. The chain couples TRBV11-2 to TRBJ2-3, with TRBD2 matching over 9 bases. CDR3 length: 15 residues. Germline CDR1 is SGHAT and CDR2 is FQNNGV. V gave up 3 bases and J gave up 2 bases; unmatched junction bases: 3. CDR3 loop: CASSFSGRYTDTQYF. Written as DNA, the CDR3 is TGTGCCAGCAGCTTTAGCGGGAGATACACAGATACGCAGTATTTT.

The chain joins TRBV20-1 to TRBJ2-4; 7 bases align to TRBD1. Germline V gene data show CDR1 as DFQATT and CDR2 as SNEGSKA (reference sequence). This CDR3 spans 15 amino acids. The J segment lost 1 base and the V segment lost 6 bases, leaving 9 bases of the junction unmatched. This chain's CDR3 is CSANTGVEAKNIQYF. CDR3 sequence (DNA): TGCAGTGCCAATACAGGGGTCGAGGCCAAAAACATTCAGTACTTC.

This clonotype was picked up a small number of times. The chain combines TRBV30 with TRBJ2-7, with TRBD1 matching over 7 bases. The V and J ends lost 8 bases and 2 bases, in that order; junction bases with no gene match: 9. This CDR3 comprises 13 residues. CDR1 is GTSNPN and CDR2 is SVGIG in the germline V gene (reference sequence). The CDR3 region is CAMTRGLAYEQYF. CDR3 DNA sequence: TGTGCCATGACGAGGGGGCTAGCCTACGAGCAGTACTTC. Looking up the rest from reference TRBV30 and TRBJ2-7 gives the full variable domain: SQTIHQWPATLVQPVGSPLSLECTVEGTSNPNLYWYRQAAGRGLQLLFYSVGIGQISSEVPQNLSASRPQDRQFILSSKKLLLSDSGFYLCAMTRGLAYEQYFGPGTRLTVT.

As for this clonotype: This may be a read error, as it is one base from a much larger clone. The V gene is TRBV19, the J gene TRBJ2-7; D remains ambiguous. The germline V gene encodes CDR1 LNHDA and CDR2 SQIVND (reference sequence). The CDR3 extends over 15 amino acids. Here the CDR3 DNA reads TGTGTCAGTAGTGCGATCGGTGGTAGGTCCTACGAGCAGTACTTC. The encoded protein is CVSSAIGGRSYEQYF.

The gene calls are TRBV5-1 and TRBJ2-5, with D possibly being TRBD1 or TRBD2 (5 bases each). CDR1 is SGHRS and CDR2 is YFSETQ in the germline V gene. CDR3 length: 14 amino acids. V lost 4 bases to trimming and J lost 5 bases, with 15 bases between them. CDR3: CASSRTGAEETQYF. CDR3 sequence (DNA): TGCGCCAGCAGCCGAACCGGGGCAGAGGAGACCCAGTACTTC.

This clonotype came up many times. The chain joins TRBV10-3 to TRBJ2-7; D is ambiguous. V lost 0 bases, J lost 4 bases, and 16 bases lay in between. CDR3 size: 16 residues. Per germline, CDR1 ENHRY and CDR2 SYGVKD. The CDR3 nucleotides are TGTGCCATCAGTGAGTCCGTTACCCGTGGCGTTTACGAGCAGTACTTC. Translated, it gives CAISESVTRGVYEQYF.